This TCR beta chain was recorded in a study of T cells in Graves' hyperthyroidism and ophthalmopathy. Findings and caveats of the study: Ophthalmopathy got predicted by the model a median about 6.5 months before its onset.

Calling Graves' hyperthyroidism stable meant ophthalmopathy did not progress within 18 months. Patients between 18 and 65 years old had hyperthyroidism, newly diagnosed and lasting under 2 months. Patients showing uncontrolled infection, other autoimmune disease, pregnancy or lactation were ineligible. Amplified regions were TCR beta CDR3 sequences from RNA transcripts. When the TCR CDR3 underwent first-round RT-PCR, the HTBI primer set was used. MiXCR, applied by TCRdb to the multiplex PCR reads, yields one record per CDR3 protein. The data hold hundreds of thousands of distinct CDR3 sequences, with 14% observed a single time. This clonotype was found many times. Its antigen is currently unknown. At one boundary the junction diverges from the germline segment, which might be a read error. This CDR3 is 18 amino acids long. Germline V gene sequence: CDR1 SGHAT, CDR2 FQNNGV.

The sequenced sample consisted of blood. The V gene is TRBV11-2, the J gene TRBJ2-1, with 8 bases identical to TRBD2. The TCR sequence derives from a middle-aged woman with Graves' hyperthyroidism. CDR3 nucleotides: TGTGCCAGCAGCTTAACCATCCCGGGACTAGTATCCCACAATGGGCAGTTCTTC. This sequence encodes CASSLTIPGLVSHNGQFF. Using reference TRBV11-2 and TRBJ2-1 for the parts outside the CDR3, the full variable domain is EAGVAQSPRYKIIEKRQSVAFWCNPISGHATLYWYQQILGQGPKLLIQFQNNGVVDDSQLPKDRFSAERLKGVDSTLKIQPAKLEDSAVYLCASSLTIPGLVSHNGQFFGPGTRLTVL.